Listed here are 29 T cell receptor beta chains from one sample, sequenced in a study of T cell clonality in common variable immunodeficiency. Only in-frame clones appear in the TCRdb table, and some are missing; sequencing was by immunoSEQ multiplex PCR. Singletons are absent from the sample, which has approximately 75,000 clones. Material: peripheral blood mononuclear cells. The source of these receptors is a person aged 18 to 75 in good health.

This clone was counted ten times or more. The CDR3 extends 3 residues past the end of the read, so its final part is completed from the germline J gene. The chain is built from TRBV7-2 and TRBJ2-7, with a weak D call TRBD2 (5 bases). The germline gives CDR1 SGHTA, CDR2 FQGNSA. This CDR3 has 14 amino acids. Trimming stripped 3 bases from V and 3 bases from J, with 12 bases between. The DNA read from the CDR3 is TGTGCCAGCAGCTTCACTAGTGAGGGCTACGAG. This codes for CASSFTSEGYE. Given in full, the CDR3 is CASSFTSEGYEQYF.

In its sample, this clone was seen a few times. The read stops 3 residues short of the end of the CDR3; the missing end is completed from the germline J gene. The gene calls are TRBV7-3 and TRBJ2-3; 11 bases line up with TRBD2. CDR3 length: 16 residues. Germline CDR1 is SGHTA and CDR2 is FQGTGA. V was clipped by 5 bases and J by 8 bases; unmatched bases: 12. The CDR3 sequence is CASSPNTSGRRSTQYF. Partial CDR3 DNA: TGTGCCAGCAGCCCGAATACTAGCGGGAGACGGAGTACG.

This clone was detected ten times or more. Read sequence stops 3 residues before the CDR3 end, and the germline J gene provides the missing end. Distinct nucleotide sequences in the sample also encode this CDR3. V usage is TRBV19 and J usage is TRBJ2-7; 8 nucleotides agree with TRBD1. This CDR3 is 14 amino acids long. Germline CDR1 LNHDA, CDR2 SQIVND (reference sequence). V dropped 4 bases and J dropped 4; count of bases not matched to a gene: 6. The chain's CDR3 is CASSNAGGSYEQYF. The covered CDR3 bases are TGTGCCAGTAGTAACGCAGGGGGCTCTTACGAG.

This clone appeared many times. Read data end 3 residues before the CDR3 end; the end is taken from the germline J gene. This chain links TRBV12-3 or TRBV12-4 with TRBJ2-7; 9 nucleotides agree with TRBD1. The CDR3 spans 17 residues. Germline trimming cut 3 bases from V and 6 bases from J; bases unmatched to any gene: 15. The CDR3 sequence: CASSFTIQTGQGREQYF. The CDR3 bases that were read are TGTGCCAGCAGTTTTACGATCCAAACGGGACAGGGCCGCGAG.

This clone was counted ten times or more. The DNA ends 3 residues before the CDR3 does, and the rest of the CDR3 is filled in from the germline J gene. The chain combines TRBV19 with TRBJ2-5; 7 bases are shared with TRBD2. V dropped 5 bases and J dropped 1; count of bases not matched to a gene: 10. From germline, CDR1 is LNHDA and CDR2 SQIVND (reference sequence). This CDR3 has 16 amino acids. Partial CDR3 DNA: TGTGCCAGTAGTGGGACTACTGGACTGAGCCAAGAGACC. Its protein is CASSGTTGLSQET. The whole CDR3 region reads CASSGTTGLSQETQYF.

This clone was detected many times. The sequenced fragment ends 3 residues before the CDR3 boundary, so the rest is inferred from the germline J gene. This sequence joins TRBV5-4 and TRBJ1-1; D gene ambiguous. The V gene's germline CDR1 is SGHNT and CDR2 YYREEE (reference sequence). V lost 0 bases and J lost 5, with 14 bases in between. CDR3 length: 15 residues. The part of the CDR3 DNA that was read is TGTGCCAGCAGCTTGGGTCAGAGGGTTGGGACTGAA. Its protein product is CASSLGQRVGTE. The whole CDR3 sequence reads CASSLGQRVGTEAFF.

This clone came up many times. The read is 3 residues too short to cover the CDR3 end, so that end is filled in from the germline J gene. The J gene is TRBJ2-5, the V gene TRBV28; possibly TRBD1 for D (6 bases). CDR1 is MDHEN and CDR2 is SYDVKM in the germline V gene. CDR3 length equals 13 residues. The germline V and J ends were trimmed by 1 base and 4 bases, with 7 bases remaining between them. The CDR3 protein is CASSLSGAETQYF. Partial CDR3 DNA: TGTGCCAGCAGTTTATCAGGGGCAGAGACC. The whole variable domain, filled in from reference TRBV28 and TRBJ2-5, reads DVKVTQSSRYLVKRTGEKVFLECVQDMDHENMFWYRQDPGLGLRLIYFSYDVKMKEKGDIPEGYSVSREKKERFSLILESASTNQTSMYLCASSLSGAETQYFGPGTRLLVL.

This clone was seen repeatedly, ten times or more. The read stops 3 residues short of the end of the CDR3; the missing end is completed from the germline J gene. The chain links TRBV12-3 or TRBV12-4 to TRBJ1-5; maybe TRBD1 (6 bases). The CDR3 has 15 amino acids. Between the trimmed V and J ends, which lost 4 bases and 6 bases, there was a span of 16 bases. The sequenced CDR3 bases are TGTGCCAGCAGTTGGGGGAGCGGGGGGCCTCAGCCC. Translation gives CASSWGSGGPQP. The CDR3 in full is CASSWGSGGPQPQHF.

This clone came up many times. Read sequence stops 3 residues before the CDR3 end, and the germline J gene provides the missing end. The chain joins TRBV19 to TRBJ1-5, with TRBD1 as a possible D gene (6 bases). Germline-derived CDR1 and CDR2 are LNHDA and SQIVND (reference sequence). The CDR3 is 15 amino acids. Between the trimmed V and J ends, which lost 5 bases and 0 bases, there was a span of 11 bases. The DNA read from the CDR3 is TGTGCCAGTAGTCGACAGGTTTATAGCAATCAGCCC. This codes for CASSRQVYSNQP. In full, the CDR3 reads CASSRQVYSNQPQHF.

There are many counts of this clone. The sequence runs out 3 residues before the end of the CDR3; the remainder is reconstructed from the germline J gene. The chain combines TRBV7-9 with TRBJ2-3; 12 bases are a match to TRBD2. Trimming removed 5 bases from V and 6 bases from J; junction bases left unmatched: 6. From germline, CDR1 is SEHNR and CDR2 FQNEAQ (reference sequence). This CDR3 has 15 amino acids. The covered CDR3 bases are TGTGCCAGCAGCCCGACTAGCGGGAGTGCGGATACG. Translated, it gives CASSPTSGSADT. In full, the CDR3 is CASSPTSGSADTQYF. The entire variable domain, with the rest obtained from reference TRBV7-9 and TRBJ2-3, is as follows: DTGVSQNPRHKITKRGQNVTFRCDPISEHNRLYWYRQTLGQGPEFLTYFQNEAQLEKSRLLSDRFSAERPKGSFSTLEIQRTEQGDSAMYLCASSPTSGSADTQYFGPGTRLTVL.

This clone was counted at least ten times. The CDR3 here is CSASLREYTGELFF. Incomplete CDR3 DNA: TGCAGTGCTAGTCTCAGGGAATACACCGGGGAG. The rearrangement joins TRBV20-1 to TRBJ2-2; possibly TRBD1 for D (5 bases). The read is 3 residues too short to cover the CDR3 end, so that end is filled in from the germline J gene. V was pared by 3 bases and J by 3 bases, with 11 bases between. The germline gives CDR1 DFQATT, CDR2 SNEGSKA (reference sequence). This CDR3 has 14 amino acids.

This clone was seen ten or more times. From the germline J gene comes the end of the CDR3, since the read stops 3 residues before it. The chain carries TRBV7-3 and TRBJ2-3; D possibly corresponds to TRBD1 (5 bases). Deletions cut 4 bases from V and 4 bases from J, with 9 bases between. The germline CDR1 and CDR2 sequences are SGHTA and FQGTGA. There are 13 residues in the CDR3. CDR3 loop: CASSSQGPDTQYF. Partial CDR3 DNA: TGTGCCAGCAGCTCCCAGGGCCCAGATACG.

The table lists this clone with many counts. The read gets to within 3 residues of the CDR3 end, and the germline J gene fills in the rest. The chain joins TRBV13 to TRBJ2-7, with 7 bases lining up with TRBD1. Per the germline V gene, CDR1 is PRHDT and CDR2 is FYEKMQ (reference sequence). The CDR3 extends over 15 amino acids. With 5 bases clipped from V and 3 bases from J, the junction kept 10 bases outside the gene matches. The covered CDR3 bases are TGTGCCAGCAGCCCGCGAGGACAGGCGGTCTACGAG. It translates to CASSPRGQAVYE. The CDR3 in its entirety is CASSPRGQAVYEQYF.

This clone was counted ten times or more. The read ends 3 residues before the CDR3 terminus; that terminus is restored from the germline J gene. This chain connects TRBV30 to TRBJ2-2; weak D call: TRBD1 (6 bases). The V end lost 2 bases, the J end lost 5 bases, and 9 bases lay between the germline ends. Germline lookup yields CDR1 GTSNPN and CDR2 SVGIG (reference sequence). CDR3 size: 13 residues. The CDR3 reads CAWSPGTTGELFF. The sequenced CDR3 bases are TGTGCCTGGAGTCCGGGGACAACCGGGGAG. The whole variable domain, remainder taken from reference TRBV30 and TRBJ2-2, is SQTIHQWPATLVQPVGSPLSLECTVEGTSNPNLYWYRQAAGRGLQLLFYSVGIGQISSEVPQNLSASRPQDRQFILSSKKLLLSDSGFYLCAWSPGTTGELFFGEGSRLTVL.

This clone was observed many times. Partial CDR3 DNA: TGTGCCAGCAGTTTAAGGCGGGGGGGGAGTAACTATGGC. The encoded protein is CASSLRRGGSNYG. The CDR3 in full is CASSLRRGGSNYGYTF. The chain carries TRBV12-3 or TRBV12-4 and TRBJ1-2; D perhaps matches TRBD1 (5 bases). From the germline J gene comes the end of the CDR3, since the read stops 3 residues before it. V was cut by 2 bases and J by 1 base, with 14 bases left in between. This CDR3 is 16 amino acids long.

This clone showed up just a few times. The read ends 3 residues before the CDR3 terminus; that terminus is restored from the germline J gene. The rearrangement joins TRBV7-8 to TRBJ1-3, with 8 bases matching TRBD1. The V and J ends lost 3 bases and 3 bases, in that order; junction bases with no gene match: 10. Germline-derived CDR1 and CDR2 are SGHVS and FQNEAQ. The CDR3 extends over 17 amino acids. The sequenced CDR3 bases are TGTGCCAGCAGCTTTGCCCGACAGGGGATCGGTGGAAACACC. This encodes CASSFARQGIGGNT. The whole CDR3 protein is CASSFARQGIGGNTIYF.

This clone was detected many times. The CDR3 extends 3 residues past the end of the read, so its final part is completed from the germline J gene. The chain recombines TRBV7-3 with TRBJ1-2, with 10 bases matching TRBD1. V lost 4 bases to trimming and J lost 7 bases; unmatched junction nucleotides: 12. This CDR3 spans 16 amino acids. Germline V gene lookup returns CDR1 SGHTA and CDR2 FQGTGA. The covered CDR3 bases are TGTGCCAGCAGCTCCCGCGGCGGGACAGGGGCGGCTGGC. This encodes CASSSRGGTGAAG. The full-length CDR3 reads as CASSSRGGTGAAGYTF. Filled out from reference TRBV7-3 and TRBJ1-2, the complete variable domain reads GAGVSQTPSNKVTEKGKYVELRCDPISGHTALYWYRQSLGQGPEFLIYFQGTGAADDSGLPNDRFFAVRPEGSVSTLKIQRTERGDSAVYLCASSSRGGTGAAGYTFGSGTRLTVV.

This clone was observed many times. The read gets to within 3 residues of the CDR3 end, and the germline J gene fills in the rest. The rearrangement uses TRBV20-1 and TRBJ2-7; 10 nucleotides line up with TRBD2. The germline gives CDR1 DFQATT, CDR2 SNEGSKA (reference sequence). The CDR3 contains 12 residues. CDR3 bases read: TGCAGCCCGGGACTAGCGTCTTACGAG. It codes for CSPGLASYE. The whole CDR3 is CSPGLASYEQYF.

This clone came up many times. The CDR3 is cut off 3 residues early in the read; its end comes from the germline J gene. The chain carries TRBV7-2 and TRBJ1-5; tentatively, D is TRBD1 (6 bases). Germline values: CDR1 SGHTA, CDR2 FQGNSA. V shed 5 bases and J shed 6 bases, with 17 bases lying between them. This CDR3 region has 15 residues. The CDR3 DNA, read in part, is TGTGCCAGCAGCCGATCGAGGGGGGGAAGTCAGCCC. This codes for CASSRSRGGSQP. Given in full, the CDR3 is CASSRSRGGSQPQHF.

This clone occurred many times. The sequenced fragment ends 3 residues before the CDR3 boundary, so the rest is inferred from the germline J gene. The rearrangement joins TRBV10-3 to TRBJ2-5, with D perhaps TRBD2 (7 bases). V was shortened by 0 bases and J by 2 bases, with 25 bases between the two germline ends. CDR3 length: 20 amino acids. CDR1 is ENHRY and CDR2 is SYGVKD in the germline V gene. The CDR3 spells CAISESTGNFQAGTQETQYF. The CDR3 bases that were read are TGTGCCATCAGTGAGTCCACAGGGAATTTCCAAGCGGGGACTCAAGAGACC.

There are many counts of this clone. The read is 3 residues too short to cover the CDR3 end, so that end is filled in from the germline J gene. The gene calls are TRBV6-1 and TRBJ2-7; 11 bases map to TRBD2. There are 16 residues in the CDR3. J lost 3 bases, V lost 0 bases, and 4 bases had no gene match. From germline, CDR1 is MNHNS and CDR2 SASEGT. The CDR3 reads CASSEAQGTSGYEQYF. Incomplete CDR3 DNA: TGTGCCAGCAGTGAAGCGCAGGGGACTAGCGGCTACGAG.

This clone was counted many times. With the read ending 3 residues before the CDR3 end, the germline J gene is used to fill in that end. V is TRBV20-1 and J is TRBJ2-3, with a weak D call TRBD1 (5 bases). CDR3 length: 12 amino acids. CDR1 DFQATT and CDR2 SNEGSKA come from the germline V gene (reference sequence). V dropped 4 bases and J dropped 3 bases, with 8 bases sitting between them. CDR3 sequence reads: CSANRRTDTQYF. The DNA read from the CDR3 is TGCAGTGCTAACAGGAGAACAGATACG.

In regard to this clone: From the germline J gene comes the end of the CDR3, since the read stops 3 residues before it. The V and J genes are TRBV11-2 and TRBJ2-7; D unresolved. Germline values: CDR1 SGHAT, CDR2 FQNNGV. The CDR3 length is 14 residues. V lost 2 bases and J lost 0, with 8 bases in between. CDR3 protein: CASSLFRNSYEQYF. CDR3 bases read: TGTGCCAGCAGCTTATTCAGAAACTCCTACGAG.

This clone was counted a few times. The read terminates 3 residues ahead of where the CDR3 ends, so the germline J gene completes it. The chain carries TRBV11-2 and TRBJ2-3, with a possible D match to TRBD2 (5 bases). This CDR3 is built from 15 residues. Trimming left V 0 bases short and J 5 bases short, with 12 bases between. CDR1 and CDR2 (germline): SGHAT, FQNNGV. CDR3 loop: CASSLERNRGDTQYF. The DNA read from the CDR3 is TGTGCCAGCAGCTTAGAAAGGAATCGGGGAGATACG.

Many counts were recorded for this clone. Sequencing ends 3 residues short of the CDR3 end; the germline J gene provides the rest. The V call is TRBV19, the J call TRBJ2-3; 15 positions match TRBD2. Losses at the gene ends were 8 bases for V and 5 bases for J; bases not matched to a gene: 8. Germline CDR1 LNHDA, CDR2 SQIVND (reference sequence). The CDR3 totals 16 residues. CDR3 region: CASRIPGLAGGDTQYF. The covered CDR3 bases are TGTGCCAGTCGCATCCCGGGACTAGCGGGGGGAGATACG. The whole variable domain, filled in from reference TRBV19 and TRBJ2-3, reads DGGITQSPKYLFRKEGQNVTLSCEQNLNHDAMYWYRQDPGQGLRLIYYSQIVNDFQKGDIAEGYSVSREKKESFPLTVTSAQKNPTAFYLCASRIPGLAGGDTQYFGPGTRLTVL.

This clone was seen a handful of times. The read terminates 3 residues ahead of where the CDR3 ends, so the germline J gene completes it. The V call is TRBV20-1, the J call TRBJ2-7; D unclear. Trimming left V 5 bases short and J 3 bases short, with 17 bases between. The germline V gene has CDR1 DFQATT and CDR2 SNEGSKA (reference sequence). The CDR3 totals 14 residues. The sequenced part of the CDR3 DNA is TGCAGTGCTCGGCTTCGTAGCACATACTACGAG. This codes for CSARLRSTYYE. The CDR3, in full, reads CSARLRSTYYEQYF.

This clone appeared many times. The read ends 3 residues shy of where the CDR3 ends; the end is completed using the germline J gene. The chain employs TRBV5-4 and TRBJ1-4; possibly TRBD1 for D (6 bases). V was cut by 3 bases and J by 7 bases, with 19 bases left in between. Per germline, CDR1 SGHNT and CDR2 YYREEE (reference sequence). This CDR3 has 16 residues. The CDR3 spells CASSSEKQGGGEKLFF. Incomplete CDR3 DNA: TGTGCCAGCAGCTCCGAAAAACAGGGAGGGGGTGAAAAA.

With regard to this clone: From the germline J gene comes the end of the CDR3, since the read stops 3 residues before it. V is TRBV19 and J is TRBJ2-5; 7 bases fit TRBD2. The length of the CDR3 is 14 residues. Looked up from germline, CDR1 is LNHDA and CDR2 is SQIVND (reference sequence). V dropped 3 bases and J dropped 5; count of bases not matched to a gene: 6. CDR3 sequence reads: CASSIRLLAETQYF. The DNA read from the CDR3 is TGTGCCAGTAGTATTCGACTACTAGCGGAGACC.

This clone was seen many times. The CDR3 end falls 3 residues outside the read, so it is completed with the germline J gene. The chain employs TRBV20-1 and TRBJ2-5, with 12 bases aligning to TRBD2. CDR3 length: 15 amino acids. The germline CDR1 and CDR2 sequences are DFQATT and SNEGSKA (reference sequence). J lost 4 bases, V lost 5 bases, and 8 bases had no gene match. The covered CDR3 bases are TGCAGTGCTCCTCTAGCGGGAGGGCCGGTAGAGACC. The encoded protein is CSAPLAGGPVET. The whole CDR3 protein reads CSAPLAGGPVETQYF.